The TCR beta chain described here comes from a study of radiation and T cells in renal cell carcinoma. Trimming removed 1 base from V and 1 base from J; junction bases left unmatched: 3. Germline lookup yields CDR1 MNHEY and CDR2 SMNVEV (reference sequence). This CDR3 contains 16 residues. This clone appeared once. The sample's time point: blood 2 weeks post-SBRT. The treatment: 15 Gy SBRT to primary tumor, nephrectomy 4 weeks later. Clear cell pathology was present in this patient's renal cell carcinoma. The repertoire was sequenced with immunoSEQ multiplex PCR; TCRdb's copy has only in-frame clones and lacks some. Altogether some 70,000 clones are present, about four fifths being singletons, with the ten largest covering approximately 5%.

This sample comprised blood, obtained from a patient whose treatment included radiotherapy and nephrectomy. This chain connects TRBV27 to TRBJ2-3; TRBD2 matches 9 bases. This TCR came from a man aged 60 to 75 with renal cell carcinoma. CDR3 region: CASSLYRTSGTDTQYF. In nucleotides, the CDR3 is TGTGCCAGCAGTTTATATCGGACTAGCGGCACAGATACGCAGTATTTT.